The clone carrying this T cell receptor beta chain was seen a handful of times. What it binds is not known. In TCRdb, the 5' RACE reads were re-called with MiXCR into one record per CDR3 protein. The repertoire holds 800,000 to 900,000 distinct CDR3 sequences, with about 10% as singletons. The CDR3 is made up of 13 amino acids. V was pared by 3 bases and J by 5 bases, with 7 bases between. The data belong to a study of CD8 T cells in ankylosing spondylitis. Study-level points and caveats: A TCR beta motif made of several highly homologous variants seemed typical of ankylosing spondylitis blood. Reported data indicate significant enrichment of disease-linked clones within matched ankylosing spondylitis synovial fluid.

Sequencing was done on a sample of blood, either unsorted or a sorted T cell fraction (not recorded which). J is TRBJ2-2 and V is TRBV12-3 or TRBV12-4; no firm D call. The receptor was derived from a male donor with ankylosing spondylitis. The CDR3, as DNA: TGTGCCAGCAGTTTTATGGGGACCGGGGAGCTGTTTTTT. It specifies CASSFMGTGELFF.